The 21 T cell receptor beta chains given below trace back to one sample, sequenced in a study of blood T cell repertoires in COVID-19. Libraries were prepared by immunoSEQ multiplex PCR; TCRdb keeps only in-frame clonotypes and omits some of them. The sample has 120,000 or so clones, around four fifths seen once; the top ten hold 25%. The source material was peripheral blood. The source is a human donor in a cohort sampled during active COVID-19.

The chain has TRBV3-1 (or the pseudogene TRBV3-2) and TRBJ1-2; 11 bases fit TRBD1. The CDR3 is 15 residues long. Germline V gene sequence: CDR1 LGHDT, CDR2 YNNKEL (reference sequence). With 4 bases clipped from V and 3 bases from J, the junction kept 4 bases outside the gene matches. The CDR3 loop reads CASSLGQGADYGYTF. The CDR3 DNA follows: TGTGCCAGCAGCCTCGGACAGGGGGCGGACTATGGCTACACCTTC.

This chain joins TRBV25-1 and TRBJ2-3; D is unclear. Per germline, CDR1 MGHDK and CDR2 SYGVNS. The CDR3 covers 14 residues. Between the trimmed V and J ends, which lost 1 base and 2 bases, there was a span of 7 bases. CDR3 loop: CASSELQATDTQYF. The DNA of the CDR3 is TGTGCCAGCAGTGAATTGCAGGCCACAGATACGCAGTATTTT.

This sequence joins TRBV27 and TRBJ2-3; D is perhaps TRBD2 (6 bases). The CDR3 totals 15 residues. Germline CDR1 reads MNHEY; CDR2 reads SMNVEV (reference sequence). The V gene lost 4 bases and the J gene lost 1 base, with 12 bases spanning the gap. For the CDR3, the DNA is TGTGCCAGCAGTTCAAGGTCGGGGGGCACAGATACGCAGTATTTT. Protein sequence: CASSSRSGGTDTQYF.

The CDR3, as DNA: TGTGCCAGCAGCTCAAAGGGATCAGACTACACAGATACGCAGTATTTT. Its translation: CASSSKGSDYTDTQYF. The rearrangement joins TRBV7-2 to TRBJ2-3; D possibly corresponds to TRBD2 (5 bases). Germline values: CDR1 SGHTA, CDR2 FQGNSA. This CDR3 has 16 residues. V was clipped by 4 bases and J by 2 bases, with 16 bases between them.

Only a few counts were recorded for this clone. The chain links TRBV10-3 to TRBJ1-3; D remains unclear. Trimming took 6 bases from V and 0 from J, leaving 6 bases between them. The CDR3 runs 13 residues. Germline V lookup: CDR1 ENHRY, CDR2 SYGVKD. CDR3 protein: CAIRPGSGNTIYF. The CDR3, as DNA: TGTGCCATCAGGCCAGGCTCTGGAAACACCATATATTTT.

This clone appeared a few times. The chain uses TRBV5-1 and TRBJ1-6; unclear D gene. Germline loops: CDR1 SGHRS, CDR2 YFSETQ. There are 15 residues in the CDR3. Trimming shortened V by 0 bases and J by 3 bases, and 7 bases separated the two germline ends. The CDR3 loop reads CASSLAQNYNSPLHF. CDR3 bases: TGCGCCAGCAGCTTGGCTCAGAACTATAATTCACCCCTCCACTTT.

The chain joins TRBV30 to TRBJ2-3; D gene ambiguous. Trimming took 1 base from V and 6 from J, leaving 11 bases between them. CDR3 length equals 13 residues. CDR1 and CDR2 from the germline V gene are GTSNPN and SVGIG (reference sequence). The CDR3 protein is CAWSARSADTQYF. The CDR3 nucleotides read TGTGCCTGGAGTGCTAGATCTGCGGATACGCAGTATTTT.

J is TRBJ1-4 and V is TRBV21-1; TRBD1, the table's D call, was not compared with the DNA. TRBV21-1 is a listed pseudogene. The CDR3 runs 19 residues. The DNA of the CDR3 is TGTGCCAGCAGCACTACCGGGACACCCTACCCTGTGGCTAATGAAAAACTGTTTTTT. Protein: CASSTTGTPYPVANEKLFF.

The chain couples TRBV19 to TRBJ2-3; D unresolved. Trimming took off 10 bases at V and 0 bases at J, with 14 bases between the two ends. Germline assignment: CDR1 LNHDA and CDR2 SQIVND (reference sequence). This CDR3 has 14 residues. The CDR3 sequence: CATQTTSSTDTQYF. CDR3 nucleotides: TGTGCCACCCAAACTACTTCTAGCACAGATACGCAGTATTTT.

The chain combines TRBV10-3 with TRBJ1-6; maybe TRBD1 (6 bases). Germline lookup yields CDR1 ENHRY and CDR2 SYGVKD. The length of the CDR3 is 14 residues. V dropped 5 bases and J dropped 8 bases, with 13 bases sitting between them. CDR3 region: CAISFRGSDSPLHF. As DNA, the CDR3 is TGTGCCATCAGTTTCAGGGGTTCCGATTCACCCCTCCACTTT.

This rearrangement joins TRBV9 to TRBJ2-1; 8 bases fit TRBD2. The germline CDR1 and CDR2 sequences are SGDLS and YYNGEE. With 4 bases clipped from V and 8 bases from J, the junction kept 17 bases outside the gene matches. The CDR3 is 17 residues long. CDR3 sequence: CASSTFQSSGFLDEQFF. The CDR3 coding sequence is TGTGCCAGCAGCACCTTTCAATCTAGCGGGTTCCTCGATGAGCAGTTCTTC.

V gene TRBV5-5 combines with J gene TRBJ1-4; 7 bases align to TRBD1. The CDR3 covers 14 residues. V dropped 0 bases and J dropped 7; count of bases not matched to a gene: 3. Germline lookup yields CDR1 SGHKS and CDR2 YYEKEE (reference sequence). CDR3: CASSLEGAGEKLFF. In DNA, the CDR3 is TGTGCCAGCAGCTTGGAGGGGGCTGGTGAAAAACTGTTTTTT.

This clone was detected only a few times. The J gene is TRBJ2-5, the V gene TRBV30, with a possible D match to TRBD2 (5 bases). The CDR3 totals 13 residues. V gave up 0 bases and J gave up 5 bases, with 10 bases separating them. CDR1 is GTSNPN, CDR2 SVGIG, per germline (reference sequence). In DNA, the CDR3 is TGTGCCTGGAGTGTTGGAGGACGGGAGACCCAGTACTTC. This codes for CAWSVGGRETQYF.

As DNA, the CDR3 is TGTGCCAGTAGTATAGCGGGGGAAAGGAACAATCAGCCCCAGCATTTT. Its translation is CASSIAGERNNQPQHF. V gene TRBV19 combines with J gene TRBJ1-5, with D possibly matching TRBD1 (5 bases). V gave up 1 base and J gave up 3 bases, with 13 bases separating them. Looked up from germline, CDR1 is LNHDA and CDR2 is SQIVND (reference sequence). This CDR3 spans 16 amino acids.

The DNA for the CDR3 is TGCGCCAGCAGCGCGACTAGCGGGGTAGAGACCCAGTACTTC. Residues: CASSATSGVETQYF. The V call is TRBV5-1, the J call TRBJ2-5, with TRBD2 identical over 11 bases. The trim removed 4 bases at V and 4 bases at J, leaving 3 bases unmatched. This CDR3 is built from 14 residues. CDR1 is SGHRS and CDR2 is YFSETQ in the germline V gene.

This chain uses TRBV5-4 with TRBJ1-4, with TRBD1 identical over 7 bases. Germline CDR1 is SGHNT and CDR2 is YYREEE (reference sequence). CDR3 size: 16 residues. V gave up 4 bases and J gave up 8 bases; unmatched junction bases: 14. The CDR3 DNA reads as TGTGCCAGCAGCCTGGGGGGGATGGGACAGCTAGAAAAACTGTTTTTT. Encoded protein: CASSLGGMGQLEKLFF.

The rearrangement uses TRBV27 and TRBJ2-1; 11 positions agree with TRBD2. With 6 bases clipped from V and 10 bases from J, the junction kept 14 bases outside the gene matches. Germline V gene sequence: CDR1 MNHEY, CDR2 SMNVEV (reference sequence). There are 16 residues in the CDR3. CDR3 in DNA: TGTGCCAGCAGGCAACTAGCGGGGGCTCCCAGGGGAGAGCAGTTCTTC. Protein product: CASRQLAGAPRGEQFF.

The chain recombines TRBV7-3 with TRBJ2-1; possible D gene TRBD2, 5 bases. V lost 2 bases, J lost 5 bases, and 13 bases lay in between. Germline assignment: CDR1 SGHTA and CDR2 FQGTGA. The CDR3 is 15 residues long. Here the CDR3 DNA reads TGTGCCAGCAGCTTAGCCGCCGGAGGTAACAATGAGCAGTTCTTC. Its protein product is CASSLAAGGNNEQFF.

The chain joins TRBV19 to TRBJ2-1; TRBD1 matches at 8 bases. The CDR3 loop spans 15 amino acids. Trimming removed 5 bases from V and 8 bases from J; junction bases left unmatched: 11. The germline CDR1 and CDR2 sequences are LNHDA and SQIVND (reference sequence). CDR3 amino acids: CASSLDRGALDEQFF. CDR3 DNA sequence: TGTGCCAGTAGTCTTGACAGGGGCGCACTCGATGAGCAGTTCTTC.

J is TRBJ1-1 and V is TRBV20-1, with D unclear. Germline V lookup: CDR1 DFQATT, CDR2 SNEGSKA (reference sequence). The CDR3 consists of 15 residues. V was clipped by 3 bases and J by 5 bases, with 19 bases between them. The CDR3 is CSASAFNRRVTEAFF. The CDR3 DNA reads as TGCAGTGCTAGTGCCTTTAACCGGAGGGTTACTGAAGCTTTCTTT.

The rearrangement links TRBV5-4 to TRBJ2-6; D is uncertain. Deletions cut 1 base from V and 0 bases from J, with 8 bases between. CDR3 length equals 16 residues. In germline, CDR1 is SGHNT, CDR2 YYREEE (reference sequence). This chain's CDR3 is CASSLRFDSGANVLTF. CDR3 DNA sequence: TGTGCCAGCAGCTTGCGGTTCGACTCTGGGGCCAACGTCCTGACTTTC. Full variable domain (missing parts from reference TRBV5-4 and TRBJ2-6): ETGVTQSPTHLIKTRGQQVTLRCSSQSGHNTVSWYQQALGQGPQFIFQYYREEENGRGNFPPRFSGLQFPNYSSELNVNALELDDSALYLCASSLRFDSGANVLTFGAGSRLTVL.